The 21 T cell receptor beta chains below come from one sample, sequenced in a study of blood T cell repertoires in COVID-19. The protocol was immunoSEQ multiplex PCR, while the TCRdb copy is restricted to in-frame clones and leaves out a portion. The data contain about 140,000 clones, less than 90% of them singletons. The sample taken for sequencing was PBMCs or T cells enriched from blood (not recorded which). The receptors come from a man aged 40-49 years with acute COVID-19.

The chain is built from TRBV28 and TRBJ1-2, with 9 bases aligning to TRBD1. V shed 6 bases, J shed 8 bases, and the junction held 19 bases outside the gene matches. CDR3 length: 17 amino acids. Germline CDR1 MDHEN, CDR2 SYDVKM. The CDR3 region is CASSPLDRGDIGRGYTF. Here the CDR3 DNA reads TGTGCCAGCAGCCCCCTGGACAGGGGCGACATTGGAAGGGGCTACACCTTC.

The chain uses TRBV5-4 and TRBJ1-6; no reliable D call. The CDR3 length is 12 residues. V lost 4 bases, J lost 16 bases, and 15 bases lay in between. Germline V lookup: CDR1 SGHNT, CDR2 YYREEE (reference sequence). For the CDR3, the DNA is TGTGCCAGCAGCGCAATGGAGGAGCGGCTCCACTTT. Its protein is CASSAMEERLHF.

The V call is TRBV7-2, the J call TRBJ1-5; TRBD1 agrees at 12 bases. V was clipped by 4 bases and J by 6 bases; unmatched bases: 13. CDR3 length: 18 amino acids. The germline V gene has CDR1 SGHTA and CDR2 FQGNSA. CDR3 sequence (DNA): TGTGCCAGCAGCTCCCCGGGACAGGGGGCGATATTAGGTCAGCCCCAGCATTTT. It translates to CASSSPGQGAILGQPQHF.

This chain uses TRBV7-2 with TRBJ2-2; 7 positions agree with TRBD1. With V trimmed by 8 bases and J by 0 bases, 6 bases remained unmatched. Germline CDR1 reads SGHTA; CDR2 reads FQGNSA. There are 15 residues in the CDR3. CDR3 in DNA: TGTGCCAGCCTAGGGGGCCGCGCGAACACCGGGGAGCTGTTTTTT. This translates into CASLGGRANTGELFF.

This sequence joins TRBV19 and TRBJ1-4; TRBD1 matches 9 bases. The CDR3 is made up of 14 amino acids. The germline V gene has CDR1 LNHDA and CDR2 SQIVND (reference sequence). V lost 4 bases, J lost 6 bases, and 3 bases stayed unmatched. The CDR3 sequence is CASSTTGGHEKLFF. For the CDR3, the DNA is TGTGCCAGTAGTACGACAGGGGGACATGAAAAACTGTTTTTT.

This rearrangement joins TRBV3-1 (or the pseudogene TRBV3-2) to TRBJ2-7; D unclear. The V and J ends lost 0 bases and 0 bases respectively, with 3 bases between them. The CDR3 consists of 13 residues. Looked up from germline, CDR1 is LGHDT and CDR2 is YNNKEL (reference sequence). This CDR3 reads CASSQDLSYEQYF. CDR3 in DNA: TGTGCCAGCAGCCAAGATCTCTCCTACGAGCAGTACTTC.

Here the CDR3 reads CATSDSNRGHGNQPQHF. Written as DNA, the CDR3 is TGTGCCACCAGTGATTCCAACAGGGGGCACGGCAATCAGCCCCAGCATTTT. The chain links TRBV24-1 to TRBJ1-5; TRBD1 aligns across 9 bases. Germline V gene data show CDR1 as KGHDR and CDR2 as SFDVKD. This CDR3 comprises 17 residues. V dropped 2 bases and J dropped 2; count of bases not matched to a gene: 6.

The chain recombines TRBV19 with TRBJ2-1, with D possibly TRBD2 on 6 matching bases. CDR1 LNHDA and CDR2 SQIVND come from the germline V gene (reference sequence). CDR3 size: 13 residues. Trimming removed 5 bases from V and 7 bases from J, with 12 bases in between. CDR3 nucleotides: TGTGCCAGTAGTGGGGACTTAGAAAATGAGCAGTTCTTC. Its protein is CASSGDLENEQFF.

The chain uses TRBV14 and TRBJ2-3; D unclear. V dropped 6 bases and J dropped 6 bases, with 7 bases sitting between them. The CDR3 is made up of 11 amino acids. Germline-derived CDR1 and CDR2 are SGHDN and FVKESK. CDR3 sequence: CASSSFDTQYF. The CDR3 nucleotides read TGTGCCAGCAGTTCATTCGATACGCAGTATTTT.

This chain uses TRBV28 with TRBJ2-1, with a possible D match to TRBD2 (5 bases). The CDR3 loop spans 17 amino acids. V was shortened by 3 bases and J by 0 bases, with 15 bases between the two germline ends. Germline values: CDR1 MDHEN, CDR2 SYDVKM. The CDR3 bases are TGTGCCAGCAGTTTTCCCACCAGGAGCGGCTCCTACAATGAGCAGTTCTTC. This sequence encodes CASSFPTRSGSYNEQFF.

The chain has TRBV7-8 and TRBJ1-1; D gene unclear. Trimming took 4 bases from V and 1 from J, leaving 19 bases between them. Per germline, CDR1 SGHVS and CDR2 FQNEAQ. There are 17 residues in the CDR3. CDR3: CASSYDQLRIENTEAFF. The DNA for the CDR3 is TGTGCCAGCAGCTACGACCAATTGAGGATAGAGAACACTGAAGCTTTCTTT.

The rearrangement joins TRBV5-8 to TRBJ1-2; 10 positions match TRBD1. The trim removed 9 bases at V and 3 bases at J, leaving 5 bases unmatched. The CDR3 runs 13 residues. The germline V gene has CDR1 SGHTS and CDR2 YDEGEE. DNA of the CDR3: TGTGCCACCAGACAGGGGGCTTACTATGGCTACACCTTC. This sequence encodes CATRQGAYYGYTF.

Turning to this clone: Other DNA sequences from this sample encode an identical CDR3 as well. Here the CDR3 reads CASSLGGLAGGYEQYF. DNA for the CDR3: TGTGCCAGCAGCTTAGGGGGACTAGCGGGGGGCTACGAGCAGTACTTC. The chain has TRBV7-2 and TRBJ2-7; 15 bases line up with TRBD2. The CDR3 sequence is 16 residues long. Per germline, CDR1 SGHTA and CDR2 FQGNSA. V shed 1 base and J 3 bases; nucleotides not matched to a gene: 1.

The V gene is TRBV12-3 or TRBV12-4, the J gene TRBJ2-1; D not certain. The CDR3 length is 11 residues. V was shortened by 6 bases and J by 15 bases, with 15 bases between the two germline ends. CDR3 region: CASSLNYRAFF. The CDR3 DNA reads TGTGCCAGCAGCCTAAACTACCGCGCGTTCTTC.

This chain uses TRBV6-6 with TRBJ2-7; 10 nucleotides align to TRBD1. The germline CDR1 and CDR2 sequences are MNHNY and SVGAGI (reference sequence). The CDR3 runs to 15 residues. The V gene end was trimmed by 2 bases and the J gene end by 2 bases; junction bases not matched to a gene: 3. The CDR3 DNA sequence: TGTGCCAGCAGTTACGGGGGACAGGGGACCTACGAGCAGTACTTC. Translation: CASSYGGQGTYEQYF.

For the CDR3, the DNA is TGTGCCAGCAGCTTAAGGCAGGGGCATCAGCCCCAGCATTTT. Translating it yields CASSLRQGHQPQHF. The chain couples TRBV7-2 to TRBJ1-5, with D perhaps TRBD1 (6 bases). V was trimmed by 2 bases and J by 5 bases, leaving 10 bases between them. Germline CDR1 SGHTA, CDR2 FQGNSA. The CDR3 runs 14 residues.

This clone showed up just a few times. The chain links TRBV7-9 to TRBJ1-3, with D possibly TRBD1 on 6 matching bases. This CDR3 region has 14 residues. V gave up 5 bases and J gave up 2 bases, with 10 bases separating them. Germline V CDR1 and CDR2: SEHNR, FQNEAQ (reference sequence). The CDR3, as DNA: TGTGCCAGCAGCACCCGGACAGCTGGAAACACCATATATTTT. Protein sequence: CASSTRTAGNTIYF.

This clone is a singleton in its sample. The chain is built from TRBV18 and TRBJ2-5; 7 bases fit TRBD1. The CDR3 is made up of 14 amino acids. CDR1 is KGHSH, CDR2 LQKENI, per germline. The V segment lost 10 bases and the J segment 2 bases; nucleotides outside the gene matches: 10. The CDR3 DNA is TGTGCCACCACCCGGGACAGTCCACAAGAGACCCAGTACTTC. It encodes CATTRDSPQETQYF. The variable domain in full, with the rest retrieved from reference TRBV18 and TRBJ2-5, is NAGVMQNPRHLVRRRGQEARLRCSPMKGHSHVYWYRQLPEEGLKFMVYLQKENIIDESGMPKERFSAEFPKEGPSILRIQQVVRGDSAAYFCATTRDSPQETQYFGPGTRLLVL.

This chain connects TRBV7-2 to TRBJ2-1; possible D gene TRBD1, 6 bases. Trimming took 4 bases from V and 7 from J, leaving 14 bases between them. Germline values: CDR1 SGHTA, CDR2 FQGNSA. The length of the CDR3 is 14 residues. This CDR3 is CASSSLPTGNEQFF. CDR3 bases: TGTGCCAGCAGCTCACTACCCACAGGGAATGAGCAGTTCTTC.

This chain uses TRBV2 with TRBJ2-7, with 8 bases that match TRBD1. The V gene end was trimmed by 5 bases and the J gene end by 1 base; junction bases not matched to a gene: 7. CDR1 SNHLY and CDR2 FYNNEI come from the germline V gene. This CDR3 contains 15 residues. CDR3 protein: CASSPGGWESYEQYF. DNA of the CDR3: TGTGCCAGCAGTCCAGGGGGCTGGGAGTCCTACGAGCAGTACTTC.

This clone came up many times. CDR3 residues: CASSWELVGATYEQYF. The CDR3 DNA follows: TGTGCCAGCAGCTGGGAGTTGGTGGGCGCAACCTACGAGCAGTACTTC. The genes are TRBV5-6 and TRBJ2-7, with a possible D match to TRBD2 (5 bases). The CDR3 is made up of 16 amino acids. Trimming cost V 3 bases and J 2 bases, with 18 bases left between them. CDR1 SGHDT and CDR2 YYEEEE come from the germline V gene. Looking up the rest from reference TRBV5-6 and TRBJ2-7 gives the full variable domain: DAGVTQSPTHLIKTRGQQVTLRCSPKSGHDTVSWYQQALGQGPQFIFQYYEEEERQRGNFPDRFSGHQFPNYSSELNVNALLLGDSALYLCASSWELVGATYEQYFGPGTRLTVT.